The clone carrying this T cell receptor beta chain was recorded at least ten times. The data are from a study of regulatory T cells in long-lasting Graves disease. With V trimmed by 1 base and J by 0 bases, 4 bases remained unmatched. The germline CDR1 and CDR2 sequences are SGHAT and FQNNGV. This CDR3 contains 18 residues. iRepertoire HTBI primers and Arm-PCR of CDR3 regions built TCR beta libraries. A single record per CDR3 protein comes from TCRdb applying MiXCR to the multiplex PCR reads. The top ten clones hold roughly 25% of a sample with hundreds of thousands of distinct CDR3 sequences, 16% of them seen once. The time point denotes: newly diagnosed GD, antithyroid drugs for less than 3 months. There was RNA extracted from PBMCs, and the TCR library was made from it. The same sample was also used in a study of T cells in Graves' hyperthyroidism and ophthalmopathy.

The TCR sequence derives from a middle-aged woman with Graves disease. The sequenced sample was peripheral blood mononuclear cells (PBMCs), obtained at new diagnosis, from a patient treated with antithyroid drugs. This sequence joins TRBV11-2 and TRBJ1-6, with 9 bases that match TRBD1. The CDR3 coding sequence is TGTGCCAGCAGCTTAGTGGGACAGGGCGGCTCCTATAATTCACCCCTCCACTTT. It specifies CASSLVGQGGSYNSPLHF. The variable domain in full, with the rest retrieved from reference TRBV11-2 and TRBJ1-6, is EAGVAQSPRYKIIEKRQSVAFWCNPISGHATLYWYQQILGQGPKLLIQFQNNGVVDDSQLPKDRFSAERLKGVDSTLKIQPAKLEDSAVYLCASSLVGQGGSYNSPLHFGNGTRLTVT.